Given below is one T cell receptor (beta chain) in context. Its antigen is not known. Pooled together were second doses at about 4 or about 12 weeks. The data stem from a study of T cell responses to AZD1222 COVID-19 vaccine. Study results and caveats: Among AZD1222 vaccinees, only 5 to 7 were seropositive at baseline. Per reports, nearly half of all spike-specific TCRs target regions that are unmutated in variants. CD4 TCRs linked to vaccination spanned spike, dominating at 160-218 and 743-854.

Germline loops: CDR1 LNHDA, CDR2 SQIVND (reference sequence). V was clipped by 7 bases and J by 8 bases, with 12 bases between them. The CDR3 is made up of 13 amino acids. Method: immunoSEQ multiplex PCR; TCRdb's copy keeps in-frame clones and lacks some. The repertoire has fewer than 50,000 clones, around 91% of them found once; the top ten carry about two fifths. The source material was peripheral blood, sampled 28 days after the second AZD1222 dose. This chain connects TRBV19 to TRBJ1-6; D remains ambiguous. The sequence came from an adult who received the AZD1222 COVID-19 vaccine. CDR3 sequence reads: CASNLGFDSPLHF. CDR3 in DNA: TGTGCCAGTAATTTGGGGTTTGATTCACCCCTCCACTTT. The whole variable domain, remainder taken from reference TRBV19 and TRBJ1-6, is DGGITQSPKYLFRKEGQNVTLSCEQNLNHDAMYWYRQDPGQGLRLIYYSQIVNDFQKGDIAEGYSVSREKKESFPLTVTSAQKNPTAFYLCASNLGFDSPLHFGNGTRLTVT.